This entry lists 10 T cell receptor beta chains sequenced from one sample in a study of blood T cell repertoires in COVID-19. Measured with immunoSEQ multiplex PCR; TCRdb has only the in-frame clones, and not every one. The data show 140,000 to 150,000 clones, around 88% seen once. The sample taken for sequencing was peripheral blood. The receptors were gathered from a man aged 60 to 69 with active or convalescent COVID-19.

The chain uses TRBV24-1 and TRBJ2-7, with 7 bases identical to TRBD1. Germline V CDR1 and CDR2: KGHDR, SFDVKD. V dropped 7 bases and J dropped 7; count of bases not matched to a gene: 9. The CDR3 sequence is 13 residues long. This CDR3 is CATSGQVLKEQYF. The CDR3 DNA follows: TGTGCCACCAGCGGACAGGTTCTGAAGGAGCAGTACTTC.

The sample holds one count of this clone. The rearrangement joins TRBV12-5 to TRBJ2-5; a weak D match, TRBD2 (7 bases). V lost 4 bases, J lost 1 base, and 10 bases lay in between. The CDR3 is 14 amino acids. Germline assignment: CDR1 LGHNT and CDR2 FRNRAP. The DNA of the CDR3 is TGTGCTAGTGGTTCGGGGGGCGGCCAAGAGACCCAGTACTTC. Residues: CASGSGGGQETQYF.

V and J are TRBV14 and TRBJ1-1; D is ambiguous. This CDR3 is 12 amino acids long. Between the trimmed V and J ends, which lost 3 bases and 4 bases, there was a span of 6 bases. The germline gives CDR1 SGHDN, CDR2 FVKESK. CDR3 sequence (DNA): TGTGCCAGCAGCCAGAGAAGCACTGAAGCTTTCTTT. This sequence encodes CASSQRSTEAFF.

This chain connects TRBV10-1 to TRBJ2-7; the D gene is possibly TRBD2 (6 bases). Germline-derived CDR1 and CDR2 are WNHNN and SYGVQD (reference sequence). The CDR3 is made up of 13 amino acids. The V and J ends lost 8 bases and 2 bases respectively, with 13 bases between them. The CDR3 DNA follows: TGCGCCAGCCCGGGACTTACGACCTACGAGCAGTACTTC. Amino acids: CASPGLTTYEQYF.

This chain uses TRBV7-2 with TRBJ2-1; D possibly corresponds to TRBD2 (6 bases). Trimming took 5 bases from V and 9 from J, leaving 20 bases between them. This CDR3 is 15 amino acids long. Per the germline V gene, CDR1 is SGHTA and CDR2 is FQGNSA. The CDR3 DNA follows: TGTGCCAGCAGCCCGCCGTCATTCCGGGAGCGTGAGCAGTTCTTC. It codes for CASSPPSFREREQFF.

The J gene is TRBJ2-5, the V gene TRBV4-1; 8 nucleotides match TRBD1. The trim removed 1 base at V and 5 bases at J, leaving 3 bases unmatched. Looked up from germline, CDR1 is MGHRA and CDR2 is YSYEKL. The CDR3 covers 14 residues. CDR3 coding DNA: TGCGCCAGCAGCCAAGGGCAGGGGGCCGAGACCCAGTACTTC. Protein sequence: CASSQGQGAETQYF.

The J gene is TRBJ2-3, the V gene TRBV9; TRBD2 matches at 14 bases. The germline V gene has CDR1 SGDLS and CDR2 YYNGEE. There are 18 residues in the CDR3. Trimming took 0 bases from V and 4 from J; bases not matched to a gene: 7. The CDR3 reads CASSVATSGGAGADTQYF. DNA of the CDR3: TGTGCCAGCAGCGTAGCGACTAGCGGGGGGGCCGGGGCAGATACGCAGTATTTT.

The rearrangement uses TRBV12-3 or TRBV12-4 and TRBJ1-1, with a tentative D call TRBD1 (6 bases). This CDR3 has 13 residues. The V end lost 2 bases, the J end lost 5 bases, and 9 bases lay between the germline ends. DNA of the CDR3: TGTGCCAGCAGTTTACGGGGGGCGACTGAAGCTTTCTTT. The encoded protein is CASSLRGATEAFF.

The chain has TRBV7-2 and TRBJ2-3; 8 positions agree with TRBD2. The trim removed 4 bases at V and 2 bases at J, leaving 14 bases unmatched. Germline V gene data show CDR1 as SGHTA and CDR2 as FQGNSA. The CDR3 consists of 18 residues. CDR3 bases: TGTGCCAGCAGCTCAGCAGGAGGGAGCGGGGGAGTCACAGATACGCAGTATTTT. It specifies CASSSAGGSGGVTDTQYF.

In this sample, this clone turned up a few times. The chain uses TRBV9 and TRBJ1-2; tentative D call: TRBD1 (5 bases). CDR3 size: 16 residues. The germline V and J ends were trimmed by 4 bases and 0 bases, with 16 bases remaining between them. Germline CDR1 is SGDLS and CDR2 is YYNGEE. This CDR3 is CASSSMDTYTNYGYTF. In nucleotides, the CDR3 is TGTGCCAGCAGCTCCATGGACACCTACACTAACTATGGCTACACCTTC.